This TCR beta chain is from a study of T cell repertoires in cytomegalovirus infection. Study overall: Public TCR beta signatures marked donors with CMV infection and the matching HLA.

Each CDR3 protein is one row after TCRdb ran MiXCR on the reads. Of over 100,000 distinct CDR3 sequences in the sample, roughly a tenth were seen once. This clonotype was detected ten times or more. What it binds is unknown. Study-wide results and caveats: Summed frequency of public TCR beta families distinguished CMV carriers with the relevant HLA. The response measured ex vivo was dominated by TCR beta clonotypes (HLA-C-restricted and CMV-specific).

The CDR3 loop spans 15 amino acids. Germline values: CDR1 SGHTA, CDR2 FQGNSA. V shed 6 bases and J shed 7 bases, with 18 bases lying between them. The J gene is TRBJ2-2, the V gene TRBV7-2, with D perhaps given as TRBD1 or TRBD2 (5 bases each). Input material: PBMCs, sequenced either directly or after in vitro stimulation (not recorded which). The sequence came from a human donor in good health (CMV status not recorded). Some clones in this sample may be carry-over from other donors' samples. CDR3 nucleotide sequence: TGTGCCAGCAGAACCGGGACGGGCAGTGGCGGGGAGCTGTTTTTT. As protein: CASRTGTGSGGELFF.